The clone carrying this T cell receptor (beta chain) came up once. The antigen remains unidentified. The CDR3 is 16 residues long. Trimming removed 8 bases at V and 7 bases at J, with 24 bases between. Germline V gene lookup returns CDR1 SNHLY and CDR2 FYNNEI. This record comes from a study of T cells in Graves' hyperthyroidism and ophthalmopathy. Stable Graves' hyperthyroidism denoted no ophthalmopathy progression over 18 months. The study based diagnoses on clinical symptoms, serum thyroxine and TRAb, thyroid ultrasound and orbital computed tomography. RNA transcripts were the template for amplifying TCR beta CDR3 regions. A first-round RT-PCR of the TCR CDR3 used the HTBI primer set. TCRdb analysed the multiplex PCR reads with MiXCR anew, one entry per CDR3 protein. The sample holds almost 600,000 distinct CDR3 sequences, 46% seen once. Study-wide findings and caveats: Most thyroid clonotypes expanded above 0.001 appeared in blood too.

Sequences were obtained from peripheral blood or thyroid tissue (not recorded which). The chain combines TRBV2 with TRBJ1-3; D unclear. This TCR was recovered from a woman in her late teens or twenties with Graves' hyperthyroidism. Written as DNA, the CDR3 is TGTGCCAGCCTTGGACCGAAGCTCTTGTGGTTGAACACCATATATTTT. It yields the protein CASLGPKLLWLNTIYF.